Below, 6 T cell receptor beta chains from the same sample are listed, as sequenced in a study. TCRdb re-called the 5' RACE reads with MiXCR, one entry per CDR3 protein. Counted here are around 21,000 distinct CDR3 sequences, less than 40% occurring once; the ten biggest clones make up roughly 2.4%. The sequenced material came from tumor-infiltrating naive CD4+ T cells sorted from the breast tumor. Subset noted: naive CD4+ T cells, CD4+CD45RA+CD25-. The receptor set was obtained from a female donor with breast cancer.

The genes are TRBV6-6 and TRBJ1-5; 8 bases map to TRBD1. The V gene's germline CDR1 is MNHNY and CDR2 SVGAGI (reference sequence). The V segment lost 5 bases and the J segment 5 bases; nucleotides outside the gene matches: 5. The CDR3 extends over 14 amino acids. The CDR3 nucleotides read TGTGCCAGCAGTGAACAGGGGGGCTATCAGCCCCAGCATTTT. Translating gives CASSEQGGYQPQHF.

This clonotype occurred a few times. The genes are TRBV12-2 and TRBJ1-2; the D call of TRBD1 is as the table states it, not checked on the DNA. TRBV12-2 is tagged as a pseudogene. The CDR3 has 14 residues. CDR3 in amino acids: CASRSGQSNYGYTF. In DNA, the CDR3 is TGTGCAAGTCGCTCCGGACAGAGTAACTATGGCTACACCTTC.

In its sample, this clonotype is medium-sized (0.01 to 0.1%). The J gene is TRBJ2-1, the V gene TRBV20-1; a weak D match, TRBD1 (5 bases). Deletions cut 1 base from V and 2 bases from J, with 9 bases between. Germline-derived CDR1 and CDR2 are DFQATT and SNEGSKA (reference sequence). The CDR3 extends over 14 amino acids. CDR3 DNA sequence: TGCAGTGCTAGAGGGACATATACCTACAATGAGCAGTTCTTC. Protein product: CSARGTYTYNEQFF.

By its share, this clonotype is medium-sized. The chain recombines TRBV12-3 or TRBV12-4 with TRBJ2-7, with 10 positions matching TRBD2. The junction had 7 bases not matched to a gene; V was cut back by 6 bases and J by 5 bases. The CDR3 covers 14 residues. In DNA form, the CDR3 reads TGTGCCAGCAGCGCAGCGGGAGGGCCCAACGAGCAGTACTTC. Protein: CASSAAGGPNEQYF.

This clonotype was seen ten or more times. V usage is TRBV20-1 and J usage is TRBJ2-3, with a weak D call TRBD1 (5 bases). Deletions cut 3 bases from V and 0 bases from J, with 10 bases between. The CDR3 extends over 14 amino acids. CDR1 DFQATT and CDR2 SNEGSKA come from the germline V gene (reference sequence). The CDR3: CSARAGWSTDTQYF. In nucleotides, the CDR3 is TGCAGTGCTAGGGCAGGGTGGAGCACAGATACGCAGTATTTT.

This clonotype was counted a few times. One end of the junction varies from germline; a read error may be responsible. V is TRBV24-1 and J is TRBJ2-1; possibly TRBD2 for D (5 bases). The CDR3 is 15 residues long. CDR1 is KGHDR and CDR2 is SFDVKD in the germline V gene. The CDR3 loop is CATSDQTIRRNEQLF. CDR3 DNA sequence: TGTGCCACCAGTGATCAGACTATCCGTAGGAATGAGCAGCTCTTC.